This record looks at one T cell receptor beta chain sequence and its context. Under the authors' procedure: Reference gene primer amplification gave estimated nucleated cell counts. Some clones are missing from TCRdb's copy, which holds only in-frame ones; the method was immunoSEQ multiplex PCR. That table gives V, J and clone size, and the DNA gave D and trimming. The table records over 250,000 clones, around 85% of them present only once. The source of the sample is a study of blood T cell repertoires in COVID-19. Overall study context: Collection of acute and convalescent COVID-19 samples took place in the United States, Italy and Spain.

V was pared by 7 bases and J by 4 bases, with 16 bases between. The CDR3 totals 13 residues. CDR1 GTSNPN and CDR2 SVGIG come from the germline V gene (reference sequence). This chain uses TRBV30 with TRBJ1-1; tentatively, D is TRBD1 (5 bases). The receptor was derived from a woman between 70 and 85 years old with acute or convalescent COVID-19. Sequenced material: peripheral blood. CDR3 amino acids: CAFLHDRGTEAFF. DNA of the CDR3: TGTGCCTTCCTGCACGACAGAGGCACTGAAGCTTTCTTT.